This TCR beta chain was identified during a study of CXCR3-negative and CXCR3-positive naive CD8 T cells. The libraries of TRB cDNA were prepared using 5' RACE with UMI labels. TCRdb re-called the 5' RACE reads; every CDR3 protein appears as one record, without DNA. The sample data list about 39,000 distinct CDR3 sequences. CDR1 and CDR2 from the germline V gene are SGHDN and FVKESK. The CDR3 covers 15 residues. Naive CD8+ T cells showed CD45RO-CCR7+CD27+CD95-. The sequenced sample was naive CXCR3- CD8+ T cells from blood. Subset here: CD45RO-CCR7+CD27+CD95- naive CD8+ T cells lacking CXCR3 (TNR3-). The clonotype was recovered from a human donor in good health. Some clones in this sample may be carry-over from other donors' samples. The rearrangement joins TRBV14 to TRBJ2-7; there is no DNA to check the TCRdb D call of TRBD2. CDR3 protein: CASSPLVGLLYEQYF.